This T cell receptor beta chain stems from a study of blood T cells in healthy people across ages. Findings and limits, study-wide: A strong correlation between TCR beta diversity and naive T cell percentage was seen.

The second PCR ran about 6 to 12 cycles with a sample-barcoded 5' primer and J-beta primers. A template-switch adaptor containing 12 random nucleotides labeled each cDNA molecule. Each CDR3 protein gets one entry after TCRdb re-called the 5' RACE reads with MiXCR. Of over a million distinct CDR3 sequences detected, 42% appear once; the ten largest clones hold 7.9%. In the case of this clonotype: As yet, its antigen is unknown.

In germline, CDR1 is MNHEY, CDR2 SMNVEV (reference sequence). The CDR3 consists of 15 residues. Between the trimmed V and J ends, which lost 0 bases and 0 bases, there was a span of 8 bases. This sequence joins TRBV27 and TRBJ1-2; tentative D call: TRBD1 (6 bases). The receptor's source is a young woman in good health. Sequenced: blood. CDR3 sequence (DNA): TGTGCCAGCAGTTTATCGGCAGGGGCTAACTATGGCTACACCTTC. It yields the protein CASSLSAGANYGYTF.